This T cell receptor beta chain was captured by sequencing in a study of human T cells and chemical hapten exposure (dated by TCRdb to the early 2020s). Concerning the study at large: For sensitization, 2% DPC in acetone was applied to a 2 cm by 2 cm area of upper inner arm skin. Patch testing on the upper back used Finn chambers containing 0.01% DPC, with scoring done after 6 days according to International Contact Dermatitis Research Group standards. Weekly therapeutic DPC doses were additionally applied to the scalp of patients throughout the roughly 23-week study period. Blood for TCR sequencing was provided by twenty-nine alopecia patients at one to four time points (pre-sensitization, 2, 6 and 24 weeks). The libraries were sequenced as a pool, and the TCR yield per sample differed mostly because of small variations in library volumes within the pool. The patient cohort, mostly female, included alopecia areata with under or over 50% scalp involvement, alopecia totalis and alopecia universalis. The study tracked peripheral blood TCR repertoire changes in vivo during primary and secondary sensitization to the hapten diphenylcyclopropenone (DPC) in alopecia patients. Patient blood was sampled pre-sensitization (week 0) and at 2, 6 and about 24 weeks after DPC sensitization. What the work shows at the level of the full study, not this receptor alone: Repeated subsampling changed both the strength of the expansion versus patch-test correlation and the threshold at which the correlation became significant. Because all patients had alopecia, a presumed autoimmune disease, the immune response of the patients might differ from that of healthy individuals. DPC sensitization did not change how many TCRs were above 1 in 1000 frequency, and no evidence was found of alterations in global repertoire structure. A positive correlation was found between the number of PT1 expanded TCRs and patch test score, with significance reached at thresholds 8, 16 and 32 but not 4. Expanded TCRs formed significantly more large CDR3 similarity clusters than pre-sensitization or healthy control sets, consistent with antigen-driven responses.

Libraries were prepared through RACE. TCRdb lists the instrument as NextSeq 500. Library preparation attached unique molecular identifiers to individual cDNA molecules for quantitative, reproducible TCR counting. Both TCR alpha and TCR beta chains were sequenced from each blood RNA sample. The study's own analysis went as follows. Samples had a median of roughly 99,000 TCRs, with a range from about 23,224 to 750,000. V, J and CDR3 annotation of the TCR reads was carried out using the Decombinator software suite. For PS versus PT1 abundance plots, all samples were subsampled to the same number of TCRs (28,000). Expanded TCRs were defined as absent before sensitization and observed at least eight times at the 2-week time point. TCRdb trimmed public reads at Q25 via fastp, called clones via MiXCR and kept in-frame beta chains. Each CDR3 protein gets just one entry, which takes the most common genes and DNA from the rows behind it. These V and J calls originate from TCRdb's pipeline instead of the authors' own analysis. A total of more than 300,000 distinct CDR3 sequences appear in this sample, 5.5% of them only once. The ten largest clones take up under 9.5% of the sample.

Inclusive of the bounding cysteine and phenylalanine, the CDR3 is 13 residues long. Only the CDR3 part of the read is kept: 39 bases, read in frame from the first base. The germline V gene supplies CDR1 MRHNA and CDR2 SNTAGT. V loses 3 bases, J loses 3 bases, and the germline ends lie 5 bases apart. The time point label, as the study defines it: pre-sensitization, week 0. The sample's treatment or condition, from its label and the paper: therapeutic diphenylcyclopropenone sensitization with weekly scalp DPC. Blood at each patch-test visit was drawn before the patch test was applied. To be eligible, patients had to be aged 18 to 70, diagnosed with alopecia and judged suitable for DPC therapy, while pregnant patients were excluded. Total RNA was extracted from unfractionated whole blood collected in Tempus Blood RNA tubes. This clonotype was found many times. Its antigen is not yet known. No clone much larger than this one lies a single base away; base qualities are absent.

The receptor comes from a woman between 18 and 29 years old with alopecia areata. Some clones in this sample may be carry-over from other donors' samples. The material sequenced was whole blood, taken in connection with sensitization to the hapten diphenylcyclopropenone (DPC). The chain joins TRBV6-4 to TRBJ2-2; the D gene is perhaps TRBD2, on 5 matching bases. CDR3 loop: CASSERDTGELFF. The DNA reads as follows: TGTGCCAGCAGTGAGAGGGACACCGGGGAGCTGTTTTTT.